One and the same sample provided the 14 T cell receptor beta chains below, sequenced in a study of T cell clusters in autoimmune cytopenias. TRB was amplified from around 250 ng of peripheral blood genomic DNA per sample. One tube held mixed TRB-A and TRB-B primer pools for touch-down PCR. TCRdb reprocessed the multiplex PCR reads, with one entry per CDR3 protein and no DNA. This table lists around 4,300 distinct CDR3 sequences. The same data also contributed to another study, on T cell repertoires in aging, cancer and after chemotherapy.

The sequenced sample was peripheral blood. The receptors shown here come from a human donor in good health.

This clonotype is medium-sized (0.01 to 0.1%) by frequency. The chain employs TRBV27 and TRBJ1-2. Germline CDR1 reads MNHEY; CDR2 reads SMNVEV (reference sequence). The CDR3 has 15 amino acids. The CDR3 loop is CASSLEFRGFYGYTF.

The CDR3 sequence: CASSSGTGDTQYF. The chain recombines TRBV5-6 with TRBJ2-3; TCRdb indicates TRBD1, and absent DNA this call remains unverified. The CDR3 has 13 amino acids. Germline-derived CDR1 and CDR2 are SGHDT and YYEEEE.

The V gene is TRBV7-9, the J gene TRBJ2-1; the TCRdb D gene call, TRBD2, has no DNA to confirm it. The CDR3 covers 16 residues. Germline CDR1 SEHNR, CDR2 FQNEAQ (reference sequence). CDR3 in amino acids: CASTSGTSGIYNEQFF.

The chain uses TRBV4-2 and TRBJ1-4. The germline CDR1 and CDR2 sequences are LGHNA and YNFKEQ. The CDR3 length is 16 residues. CDR3 residues: CASSQDGDATNEKLFF.

The V gene is TRBV11-2, the J gene TRBJ1-2; TCRdb lists TRBD1, though no DNA is available to test this call. The CDR3 contains 15 residues. CDR1 is SGHAT and CDR2 is FQNNGV in the germline V gene. CDR3 sequence reads: CASSLRSGGTYGYTF.

This clonotype is medium-sized (0.01 to 0.1%) by frequency. The J gene is TRBJ1-4, the V gene TRBV19; the TCRdb D gene call, TRBD1, has no DNA to confirm it. This CDR3 has 15 residues. CDR1 LNHDA and CDR2 SQIVND come from the germline V gene (reference sequence). The CDR3 reads CASRPEGGTNEKLFF. The full variable domain, its missing parts supplied by reference TRBV19 and TRBJ1-4, is DGGITQSPKYLFRKEGQNVTLSCEQNLNHDAMYWYRQDPGQGLRLIYYSQIVNDFQKGDIAEGYSVSREKKESFPLTVTSAQKNPTAFYLCASRPEGGTNEKLFFGSGTQLSVL.

This chain links TRBV7-2 with TRBJ1-2. Germline V gene lookup returns CDR1 SGHTA and CDR2 FQGNSA. The CDR3 has 13 amino acids. CDR3 protein: CASSPGLSPGYTF.

The CDR3 spells CASSTTGGTDTQYF. The chain recombines TRBV5-1 with TRBJ2-3; as DNA is missing, the TRBD1 call by TCRdb cannot be tested. CDR3 size: 14 residues. The V gene's germline CDR1 is SGHRS and CDR2 YFSETQ.

Its frequency marks this clonotype as medium-sized. The CDR3 loop reads CASSVGREKLFF. This chain links TRBV6-1 with TRBJ1-4; TCRdb indicates TRBD1, and absent DNA this call remains unverified. The CDR3 is made up of 12 amino acids. The germline V gene encodes CDR1 MNHNS and CDR2 SASEGT.

This clonotype counts as medium-sized by frequency. The chain couples TRBV10-2 to TRBJ2-4; as DNA is missing, the TRBD1 call by TCRdb cannot be tested. The germline CDR1 and CDR2 sequences are WSHSY and SAAADI. The CDR3 spans 16 residues. CDR3 residues: CASSEGVTGRENIQYF.

Frequency places this clonotype as medium-sized. The CDR3 here is CASSNGPPGLQPQHF. The chain employs TRBV6-5 and TRBJ1-5. The CDR3 extends over 15 amino acids. The germline gives CDR1 MNHEY, CDR2 SVGAGI.

Measured by frequency, this clonotype is medium-sized. The chain couples TRBV18 to TRBJ1-1; TCRdb selects TRBD1, and the lack of DNA leaves this call unchecked. Per germline, CDR1 KGHSH and CDR2 LQKENI. This CDR3 has 14 residues. The CDR3 is CASSPGQGNTEAFF. Full variable domain (remainder filled in from reference TRBV18 and TRBJ1-1): NAGVMQNPRHLVRRRGQEARLRCSPMKGHSHVYWYRQLPEEGLKFMVYLQKENIIDESGMPKERFSAEFPKEGPSILRIQQVVRGDSAAYFCASSPGQGNTEAFFGQGTRLTVV.

J is TRBJ2-3 and V is TRBV6-4. Germline loops: CDR1 MRHNA, CDR2 SNTAGT. This CDR3 has 13 amino acids. The CDR3 spells CASSDTDTDTQYF.

This clonotype is medium-sized by frequency. This sequence joins TRBV19 and TRBJ2-3; TCRdb's assignment of TRBD1 cannot be checked, as there is no DNA. Germline CDR1 is LNHDA and CDR2 is SQIVND (reference sequence). The CDR3 is 14 residues long. The CDR3 loop is CASSMGHLTDTQYF. Combining the CDR3 with reference TRBV19 and TRBJ2-3 gives the whole variable domain DGGITQSPKYLFRKEGQNVTLSCEQNLNHDAMYWYRQDPGQGLRLIYYSQIVNDFQKGDIAEGYSVSREKKESFPLTVTSAQKNPTAFYLCASSMGHLTDTQYFGPGTRLTVL.